This TCR beta chain originates from a study of blood T cell repertoires in COVID-19. Overall study context: Nucleic acid was either cDNA or gDNA, and it came from T cells, B-cell-depleted T cells, or PBMCs.

In the original processing: Amplification from reference gene primers served as the basis for estimated nucleated cell counts. Sequencing was performed with immunoSEQ multiplex PCR; in TCRdb, only in-frame clones are kept and a portion is missing. That table furnishes V, J and clone size, whereas the DNA furnished D and trimming. The sample has some 320,000 clones, 85% seen once. Many counts were recorded for this clone. This CDR3 spans 13 amino acids. V was pared by 5 bases and J by 4 bases, with 1 base of the junction left unmatched. CDR1 is LNHDA, CDR2 SQIVND, per germline (reference sequence). The rearrangement joins TRBV19 to TRBJ1-2; 10 bases agree with TRBD1. Sequencing was performed on PBMCs or T cells enriched from blood (not recorded which). The clonotype was recovered from a woman aged 25 to 39 who had been exposed to COVID-19. The CDR3 loop reads CASSGQGVYGYTF. The CDR3 DNA follows: TGTGCCAGTAGTGGACAGGGGGTCTATGGCTACACCTTC.